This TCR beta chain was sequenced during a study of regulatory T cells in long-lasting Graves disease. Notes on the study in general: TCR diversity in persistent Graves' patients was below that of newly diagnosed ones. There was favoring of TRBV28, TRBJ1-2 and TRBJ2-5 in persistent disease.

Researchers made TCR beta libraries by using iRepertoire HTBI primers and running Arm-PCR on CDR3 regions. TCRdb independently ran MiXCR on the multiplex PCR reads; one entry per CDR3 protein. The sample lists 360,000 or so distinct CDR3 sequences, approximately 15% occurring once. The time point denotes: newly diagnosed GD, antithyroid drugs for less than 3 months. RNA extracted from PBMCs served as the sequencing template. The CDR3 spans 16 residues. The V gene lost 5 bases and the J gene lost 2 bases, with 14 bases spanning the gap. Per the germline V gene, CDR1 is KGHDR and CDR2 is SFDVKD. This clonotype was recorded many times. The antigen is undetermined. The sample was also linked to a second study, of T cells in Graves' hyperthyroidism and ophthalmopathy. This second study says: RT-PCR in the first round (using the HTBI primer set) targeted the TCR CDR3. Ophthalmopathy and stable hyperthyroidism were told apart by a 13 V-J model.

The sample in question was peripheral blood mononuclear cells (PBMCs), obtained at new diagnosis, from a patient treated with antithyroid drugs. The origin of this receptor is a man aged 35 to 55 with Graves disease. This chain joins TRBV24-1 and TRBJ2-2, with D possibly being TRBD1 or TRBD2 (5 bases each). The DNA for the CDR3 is TGTGCCACCAGTGTCCTGGGGACGGAAAACACCGGGGAGCTGTTTTTT. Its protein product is CATSVLGTENTGELFF.